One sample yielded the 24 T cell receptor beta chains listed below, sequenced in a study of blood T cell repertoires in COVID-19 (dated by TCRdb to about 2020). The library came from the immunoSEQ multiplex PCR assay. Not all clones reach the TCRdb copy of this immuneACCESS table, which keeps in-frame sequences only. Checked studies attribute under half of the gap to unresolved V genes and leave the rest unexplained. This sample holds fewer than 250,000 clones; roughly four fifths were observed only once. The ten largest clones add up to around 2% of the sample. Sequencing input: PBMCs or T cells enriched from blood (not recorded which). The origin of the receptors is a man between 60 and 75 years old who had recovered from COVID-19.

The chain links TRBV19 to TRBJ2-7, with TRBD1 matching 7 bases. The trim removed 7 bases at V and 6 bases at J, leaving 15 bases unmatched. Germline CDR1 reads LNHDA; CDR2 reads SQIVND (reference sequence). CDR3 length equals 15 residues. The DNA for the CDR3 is TGTGCCAGTACCGAGAGACAGGGTATCGGAGGCGAGCAGTACTTC. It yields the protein CASTERQGIGGEQYF.

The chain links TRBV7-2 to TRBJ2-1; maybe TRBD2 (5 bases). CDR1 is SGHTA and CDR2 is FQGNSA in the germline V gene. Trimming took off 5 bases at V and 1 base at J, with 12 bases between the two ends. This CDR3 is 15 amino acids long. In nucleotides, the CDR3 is TGTGCCAGCAGCAACGACGGGGATTCCTACAATGAGCAGTTCTTC. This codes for CASSNDGDSYNEQFF.

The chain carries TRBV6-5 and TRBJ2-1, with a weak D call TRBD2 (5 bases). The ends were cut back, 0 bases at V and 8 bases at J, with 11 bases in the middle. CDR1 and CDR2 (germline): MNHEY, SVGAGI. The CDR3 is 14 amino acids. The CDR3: CASSYSSERDEQFF. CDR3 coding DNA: TGTGCCAGCAGTTACTCAAGCGAGAGGGATGAGCAGTTCTTC.

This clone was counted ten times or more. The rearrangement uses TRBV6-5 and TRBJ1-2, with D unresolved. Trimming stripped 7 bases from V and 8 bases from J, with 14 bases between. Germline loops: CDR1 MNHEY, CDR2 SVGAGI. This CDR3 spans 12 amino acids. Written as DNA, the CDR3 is TGTGCCAGCACCGACACCAGCGGGGGCTACACCTTC. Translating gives CASTDTSGGYTF.

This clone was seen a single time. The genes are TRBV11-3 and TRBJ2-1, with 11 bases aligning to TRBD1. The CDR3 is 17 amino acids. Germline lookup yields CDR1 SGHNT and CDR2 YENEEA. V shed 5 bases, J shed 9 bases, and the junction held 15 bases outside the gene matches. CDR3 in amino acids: CASSPRTGGRVGSEQFF. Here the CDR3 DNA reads TGTGCCAGCAGCCCCAGGACAGGGGGCCGCGTGGGGTCTGAGCAGTTCTTC.

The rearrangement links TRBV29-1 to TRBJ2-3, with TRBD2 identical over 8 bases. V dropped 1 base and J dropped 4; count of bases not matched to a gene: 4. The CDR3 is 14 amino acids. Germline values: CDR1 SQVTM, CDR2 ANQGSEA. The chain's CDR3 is CSVEAGGSADTQYF. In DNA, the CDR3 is TGCAGCGTTGAAGCGGGGGGGTCGGCAGATACGCAGTATTTT.

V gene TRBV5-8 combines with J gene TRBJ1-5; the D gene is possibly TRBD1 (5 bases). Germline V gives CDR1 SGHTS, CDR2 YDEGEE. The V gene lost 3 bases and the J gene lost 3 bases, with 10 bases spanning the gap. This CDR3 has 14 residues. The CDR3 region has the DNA TGTGCCAGCAGCTCCGGGGGTGACAATCAGCCCCAGCATTTT. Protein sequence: CASSSGGDNQPQHF.

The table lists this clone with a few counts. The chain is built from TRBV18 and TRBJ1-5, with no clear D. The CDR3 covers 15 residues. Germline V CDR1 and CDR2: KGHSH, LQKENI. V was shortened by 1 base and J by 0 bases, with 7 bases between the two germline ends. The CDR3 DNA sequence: TGTGCCAGCTCACCACAAACAGTTAGCAATCAGCCCCAGCATTTT. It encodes CASSPQTVSNQPQHF.

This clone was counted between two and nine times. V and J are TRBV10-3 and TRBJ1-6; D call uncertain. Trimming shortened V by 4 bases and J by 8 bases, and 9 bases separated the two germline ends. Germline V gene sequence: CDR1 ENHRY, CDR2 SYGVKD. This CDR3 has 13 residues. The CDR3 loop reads CAISVNRDSPLHF. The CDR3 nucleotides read TGTGCCATCAGTGTAAATCGGGATTCACCCCTCCACTTT.

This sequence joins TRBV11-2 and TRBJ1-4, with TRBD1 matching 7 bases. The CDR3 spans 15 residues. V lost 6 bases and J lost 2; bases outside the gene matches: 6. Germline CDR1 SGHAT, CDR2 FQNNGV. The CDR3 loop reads CASRPAGQTNEKLFF. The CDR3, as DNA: TGTGCCAGCAGGCCCGCGGGACAGACTAATGAAAAACTGTTTTTT.

The CDR3 DNA follows: TGTGCCACCAGCACCCAAAGGGGGTCACCCCTCCACTTT. Protein sequence: CATSTQRGSPLHF. The chain is built from TRBV15 and TRBJ1-6; weak D call: TRBD1 (6 bases). Trimming removed 4 bases from V and 10 bases from J, with 11 bases in between. CDR1 and CDR2 (germline): LNHNV, YYDKDF (reference sequence). This CDR3 is built from 13 residues.

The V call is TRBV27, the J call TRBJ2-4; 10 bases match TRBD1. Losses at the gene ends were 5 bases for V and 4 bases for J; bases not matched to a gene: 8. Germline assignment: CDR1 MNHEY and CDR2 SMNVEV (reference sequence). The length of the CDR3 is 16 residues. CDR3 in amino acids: CASSDDRGPLKNIQYF. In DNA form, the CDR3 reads TGTGCCAGCAGTGATGACAGGGGGCCTTTAAAAAACATTCAGTACTTC.

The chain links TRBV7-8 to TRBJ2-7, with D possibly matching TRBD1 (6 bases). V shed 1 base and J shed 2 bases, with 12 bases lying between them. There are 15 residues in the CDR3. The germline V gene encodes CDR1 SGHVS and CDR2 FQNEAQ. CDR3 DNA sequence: TGTGCCAGCAGCTTAGTTGGGGACACAACCTACGAGCAGTACTTC. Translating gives CASSLVGDTTYEQYF.

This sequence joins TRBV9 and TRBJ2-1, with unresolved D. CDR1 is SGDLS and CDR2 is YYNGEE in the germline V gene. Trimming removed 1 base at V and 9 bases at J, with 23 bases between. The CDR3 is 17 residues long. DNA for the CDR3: TGTGCCAGCAGCGTAAATAATTTCCTAGTCTCGGCTGGTGAGCAGTTCTTC. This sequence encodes CASSVNNFLVSAGEQFF.

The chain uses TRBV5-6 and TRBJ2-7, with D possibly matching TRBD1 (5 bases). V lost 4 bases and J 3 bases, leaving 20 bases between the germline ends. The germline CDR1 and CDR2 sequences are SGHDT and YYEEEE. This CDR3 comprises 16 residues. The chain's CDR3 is CASSPRQTLGFYEQYF. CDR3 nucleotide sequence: TGTGCCAGCAGCCCCCGACAGACCCTGGGATTCTACGAGCAGTACTTC.

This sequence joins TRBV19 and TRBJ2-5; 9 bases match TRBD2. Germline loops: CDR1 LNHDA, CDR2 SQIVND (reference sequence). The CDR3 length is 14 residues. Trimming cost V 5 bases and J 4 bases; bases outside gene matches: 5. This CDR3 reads CASSVRGGRETQYF. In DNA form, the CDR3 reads TGTGCCAGTAGTGTGCGGGGGGGCCGAGAGACCCAGTACTTC.

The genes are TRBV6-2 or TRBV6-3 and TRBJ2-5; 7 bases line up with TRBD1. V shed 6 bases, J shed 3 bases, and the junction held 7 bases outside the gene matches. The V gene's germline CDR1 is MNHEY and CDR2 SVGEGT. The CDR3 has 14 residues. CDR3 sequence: CASRPRDRKETQYF. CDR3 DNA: TGTGCCAGCAGACCTAGGGACAGAAAAGAGACCCAGTACTTC.

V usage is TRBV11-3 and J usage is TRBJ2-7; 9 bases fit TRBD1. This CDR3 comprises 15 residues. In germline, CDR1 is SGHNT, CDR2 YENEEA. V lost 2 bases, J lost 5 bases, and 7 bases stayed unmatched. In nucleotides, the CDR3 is TGTGCCAGCAGCTTATCCCGGACAGGGGTCCACGAGCAGTACTTC. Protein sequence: CASSLSRTGVHEQYF.

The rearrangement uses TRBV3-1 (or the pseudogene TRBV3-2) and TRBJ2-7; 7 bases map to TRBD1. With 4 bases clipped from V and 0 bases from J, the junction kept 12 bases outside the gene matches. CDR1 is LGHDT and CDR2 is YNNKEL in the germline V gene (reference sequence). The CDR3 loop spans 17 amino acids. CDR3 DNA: TGTGCCAGCAGCCGGAACCTTGGGACAGCAAGCTCCTACGAGCAGTACTTC. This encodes CASSRNLGTASSYEQYF.

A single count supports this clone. This CDR3 reads CASSQTSEIYNEQFF. The CDR3 DNA reads TGTGCCAGCAGCCAGACTAGCGAGATCTACAATGAGCAGTTCTTC. The chain combines TRBV7-2 with TRBJ2-1, with TRBD2 matching 8 bases. The CDR3 totals 15 residues. CDR1 SGHTA and CDR2 FQGNSA come from the germline V gene. Germline trimming cut 5 bases from V and 3 bases from J; bases unmatched to any gene: 6. The full variable domain, rest sourced from reference TRBV7-2 and TRBJ2-1, is GAGVSQSPSNKVTEKGKDVELRCDPISGHTALYWYRQSLGQGLEFLIYFQGNSAPDKSGLPSDRFSAERTGGSVSTLTIQRTQQEDSAVYLCASSQTSEIYNEQFFGPGTRLTVL.

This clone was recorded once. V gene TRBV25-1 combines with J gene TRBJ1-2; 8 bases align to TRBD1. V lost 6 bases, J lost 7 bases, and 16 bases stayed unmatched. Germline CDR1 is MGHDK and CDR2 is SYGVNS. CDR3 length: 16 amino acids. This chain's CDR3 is CASRTSGAGGRLGYTF. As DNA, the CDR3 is TGTGCCAGCAGGACTTCCGGCGCAGGGGGCAGACTTGGCTACACCTTC.

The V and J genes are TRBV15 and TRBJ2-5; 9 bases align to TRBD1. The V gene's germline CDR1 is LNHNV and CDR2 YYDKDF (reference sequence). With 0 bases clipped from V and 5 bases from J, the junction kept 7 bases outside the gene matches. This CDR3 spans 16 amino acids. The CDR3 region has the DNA TGTGCCACCAGCAGAGATGGAACCGGGACAGGGGAGACCCAGTACTTC. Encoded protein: CATSRDGTGTGETQYF. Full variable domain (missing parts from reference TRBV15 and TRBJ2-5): DAMVIQNPRYQVTQFGKPVTLSCSQTLNHNVMYWYQQKSSQAPKLLFHYYDKDFNNEADTPDNFQSRRPNTSFCFLDIRSPGLGDTAMYLCATSRDGTGTGETQYFGPGTRLLVL.

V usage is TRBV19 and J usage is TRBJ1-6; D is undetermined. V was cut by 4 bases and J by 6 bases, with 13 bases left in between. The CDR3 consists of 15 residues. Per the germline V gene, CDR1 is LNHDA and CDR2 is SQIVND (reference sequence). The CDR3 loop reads CASSTGSRGNSPLHF. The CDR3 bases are TGTGCCAGTAGTACCGGGAGTCGGGGTAATTCACCCCTCCACTTT.

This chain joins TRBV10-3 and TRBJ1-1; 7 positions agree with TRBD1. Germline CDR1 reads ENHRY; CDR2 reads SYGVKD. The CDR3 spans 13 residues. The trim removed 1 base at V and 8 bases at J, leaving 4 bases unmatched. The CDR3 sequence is CAISEYRGLEAFF. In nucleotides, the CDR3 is TGTGCCATCAGTGAGTACAGGGGATTAGAAGCTTTCTTT.